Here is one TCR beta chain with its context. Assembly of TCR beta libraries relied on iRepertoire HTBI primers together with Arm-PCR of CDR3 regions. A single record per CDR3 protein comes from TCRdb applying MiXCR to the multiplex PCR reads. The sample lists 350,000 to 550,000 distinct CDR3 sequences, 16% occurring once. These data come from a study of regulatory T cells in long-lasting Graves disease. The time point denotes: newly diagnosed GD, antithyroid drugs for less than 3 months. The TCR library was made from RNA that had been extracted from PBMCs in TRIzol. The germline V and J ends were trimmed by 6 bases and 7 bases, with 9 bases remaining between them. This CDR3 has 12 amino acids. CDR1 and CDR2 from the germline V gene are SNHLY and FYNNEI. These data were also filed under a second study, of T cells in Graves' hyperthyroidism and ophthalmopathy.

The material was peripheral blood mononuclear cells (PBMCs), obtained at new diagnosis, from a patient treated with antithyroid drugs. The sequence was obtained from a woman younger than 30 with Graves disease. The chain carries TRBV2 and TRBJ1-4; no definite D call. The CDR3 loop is CASRVGSEKLFF. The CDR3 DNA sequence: TGTGCCAGCAGGGTAGGGAGTGAAAAACTGTTTTTT.